These 10 T cell receptor beta chains came from one sample sequenced in a study of shared clonotypes between healthy human individuals. Produced via immunoSEQ multiplex PCR; TCRdb's table is partial and in-frame only. Found here are 600,000 to 700,000 clones, around four fifths of them singletons; the top ten hold 1.5% to 2%. Material for sequencing was memory CD4+ T cells sorted from blood. Described subset: CD45RA-negative fraction. The receptors shown here come from a woman aged 25 to 39 in good health.

CDR3 residues: CASSPRARSNQPQHF. The CDR3, as DNA: TGTGCCAGCAGCCCAAGGGCCAGGAGTAATCAGCCCCAGCATTTT. The chain employs TRBV6-6 and TRBJ1-5; D gene ambiguous. The length of the CDR3 is 15 residues. The V end lost 6 bases, the J end lost 4 bases, and 16 bases lay between the germline ends. Germline V gene sequence: CDR1 MNHNY, CDR2 SVGAGI (reference sequence).

The chain links TRBV7-7 to TRBJ2-1; D is perhaps TRBD1 (5 bases). There are 13 residues in the CDR3. Germline loops: CDR1 SSHAT, CDR2 FNYEAQ (reference sequence). V dropped 3 bases and J dropped 8 bases, with 11 bases sitting between them. CDR3 sequence (DNA): TGTGCCAGCAGCTTGGGGCATCGCGATGAGCAGTTCTTC. This translates into CASSLGHRDEQFF.

The chain has TRBV19 and TRBJ2-1; no clear D. CDR1 is LNHDA and CDR2 is SQIVND in the germline V gene (reference sequence). Trimming pared 3 bases from V and 8 bases from J, leaving 11 bases between. The CDR3 has 13 amino acids. CDR3 amino acids: CASSIAIRDEQFF. The CDR3 bases are TGTGCCAGTAGTATCGCTATTAGGGATGAGCAGTTCTTC.

This clone came up a few times. The chain uses TRBV9 and TRBJ1-3; no definite D call. The germline gives CDR1 SGDLS, CDR2 YYNGEE. Trimming took 3 bases from V and 0 from J, leaving 13 bases between them. The CDR3 is made up of 16 amino acids. For the CDR3, the DNA is TGTGCCAGCAGCGCCTTCGACATGACCTCTGGAAACACCATATATTTT. Protein sequence: CASSAFDMTSGNTIYF. Drawing the rest from reference TRBV9 and TRBJ1-3, the complete variable domain is DSGVTQTPKHLITATGQRVTLRCSPRSGDLSVYWYQQSLDQGLQFLIQYYNGEERAKGNILERFSAQQFPDLHSELNLSSLELGDSALYFCASSAFDMTSGNTIYFGEGSWLTVV.

The genes are TRBV5-1 and TRBJ2-3; D is possibly TRBD2 (6 bases). Per the germline V gene, CDR1 is SGHRS and CDR2 is YFSETQ. V lost 1 base to trimming and J lost 4 bases, with 10 bases between them. This CDR3 contains 14 residues. CDR3 protein: CASSLPGVADTQYF. The CDR3 DNA follows: TGCGCCAGCAGCTTGCCGGGAGTTGCAGATACGCAGTATTTT.

In regard to this clone: A read error may account for a junction end that differs from germline. The CDR3 region is CASGLPQQGLHF. In DNA, the CDR3 is TGTGCTAGTGGTTTGCCTCAACAGGGGCTGCACTTC. The chain is built from TRBV12-5 and TRBJ2-7; 7 positions agree with TRBD1. CDR3 size: 12 residues. Germline V gene data show CDR1 as LGHNT and CDR2 as FRNRAP.

The chain links TRBV6-6 to TRBJ2-7, with D tentatively TRBD2 (6 bases). V lost 7 bases and J 2 bases, leaving 15 bases between the germline ends. The CDR3 loop spans 14 amino acids. The V gene's germline CDR1 is MNHNY and CDR2 SVGAGI (reference sequence). DNA of the CDR3: TGTGCCAGCACCTACGGGGACTCCACCTACGAGCAGTACTTC. The encoded protein is CASTYGDSTYEQYF.

The chain has TRBV5-8 and TRBJ2-3, with a weak D call TRBD1 (5 bases). The ends were cut back, 4 bases at V and 2 bases at J, with 8 bases in the middle. There are 13 residues in the CDR3. The V gene's germline CDR1 is SGHTS and CDR2 YDEGEE. As DNA, the CDR3 is TGTGCCAGCAGCCTCGGACACACAGATACGCAGTATTTT. Translated, it gives CASSLGHTDTQYF.

The chain has TRBV9 and TRBJ2-7; possible D gene TRBD1, 6 bases. This CDR3 comprises 14 residues. Germline V gene data show CDR1 as SGDLS and CDR2 as YYNGEE. The V end lost 4 bases, the J end lost 3 bases, and 14 bases lay between the germline ends. In DNA, the CDR3 is TGTGCCAGCAGCTCTACGGACAGTAGCTACGAGCAGTACTTC. It encodes CASSSTDSSYEQYF.

The V call is TRBV4-1, the J call TRBJ2-2; a possible D gene is TRBD2 (5 bases). V lost 2 bases, J lost 4 bases, and 14 bases lay in between. The germline V gene has CDR1 MGHRA and CDR2 YSYEKL. The CDR3 has 16 residues. The DNA for the CDR3 is TGCGCCAGCAGCCAAACTGTAGCGTATGGCACCGGGGAGCTGTTTTTT. Its translation is CASSQTVAYGTGELFF.